The clone carrying this T cell receptor (beta chain) came up many times. Its antigen remains unidentified. With 7 bases clipped from V and 2 bases from J, the junction kept 8 bases outside the gene matches. The CDR3 has 17 amino acids. The germline V gene encodes CDR1 LGHNA and CDR2 YNFKEQ. The data belong to a study of CD8+CD57+ T cells in acquired aplastic anemia. Study-wide context: Sorted CD4+ and CD8+ cells yielded DNA averaging around 3.5 ug.

Whole-study results and caveats: Comparison of patients with controls identified approximately 28 shared CD8+ CDR3 sequences. Patients and controls had CD8+ Simpson's diversity values that were not significantly distinct.

It was genomic DNA that served as the template for profiling TCR beta VDJ and CDR3. From the reads, TCRdb called clonotypes with MiXCR, one entry per CDR3 protein. The sample includes approximately 270,000 distinct CDR3 sequences, roughly three fifths of them seen just once. The rearrangement uses TRBV4-2 and TRBJ2-3; 14 bases fit TRBD2. This clonotype was obtained from a human donor with severe aplastic anemia or a healthy control (not recorded which). The specimen sequenced was sorted CD4+, CD8+, or CD8+CD57+ T cells (not recorded which) from PBMCs. DNA of the CDR3: TGTGCCAGCACGCGGACTAGCGGGGGGTCTATCACAGATACGCAGTATTTT. Amino acid sequence: CASTRTSGGSITDTQYF.